Presented here are 25 T cell receptor beta chains from one specimen sequenced in a study of T cells in Graves' hyperthyroidism and ophthalmopathy. TCR beta CDR3 region amplification was performed from RNA transcripts. With the HTBI primer set, the TCR CDR3 went through a first round of RT-PCR. TCRdb reanalysed the multiplex PCR reads using MiXCR and keeps one entry per CDR3 protein. The sample yields approximately 100,000 distinct CDR3 sequences, 47% seen once. Sample: blood. The receptors here all came from a middle-aged man with Graves' hyperthyroidism.

This clonotype was picked up many times. The chain is built from TRBV20-1 and TRBJ1-2; D might be TRBD1 (6 bases). The germline V gene encodes CDR1 DFQATT and CDR2 SNEGSKA (reference sequence). With 2 bases removed from V and 4 bases from J, the gap between germline ends came to 14 bases. The CDR3 is made up of 14 amino acids. CDR3 loop: CSARKPVGGYGYTF. In nucleotides, the CDR3 is TGCAGTGCTAGAAAGCCGGTAGGGGGCTATGGCTACACCTTC.

The chain joins TRBV7-9 to TRBJ1-5; no clear D. Between the trimmed V and J ends, which lost 5 bases and 13 bases, there was a span of 6 bases. This CDR3 has 9 residues. Germline assignment: CDR1 SEHNR and CDR2 FQNEAQ (reference sequence). CDR3 in DNA: TGTGCCAGCAGCCCAGGACAGCATTTT. Its protein is CASSPGQHF.

The sample holds many counts of this clonotype. The rearrangement uses TRBV20-1 and TRBJ1-2; D is unclear. This CDR3 has 15 amino acids. The V and J ends lost 1 base and 3 bases respectively, with 15 bases between them. The germline gives CDR1 DFQATT, CDR2 SNEGSKA (reference sequence). The CDR3, as DNA: TGCAGTGCTAGAGTGAGGAAGGGAGGCGACTATGGCTACACCTTC. It encodes CSARVRKGGDYGYTF.

This rearrangement joins TRBV7-4 to TRBJ2-5; D is uncertain. V lost 5 bases and J 1 base, leaving 14 bases between the germline ends. The CDR3 runs 15 residues. The germline V gene has CDR1 SGHVT and CDR2 SQSDAQ. CDR3 residues: CASSLRGETQETQYF. CDR3 coding DNA: TGTGCCAGCAGCCTCCGCGGCGAGACCCAAGAGACCCAGTACTTC. Full variable domain (outside the CDR3, taken from reference TRBV7-4 and TRBJ2-5): GAGVSQSPRYKVAKRGRDVALRCDSISGHVTLYWYRQTLGQGSEVLTYSQSDAQRDKSGRPSGRFSAERPERSVSTLKIQRTEQGDSAVYLCASSLRGETQETQYFGPGTRLLVL.

This clonotype was recorded once. The chain is built from TRBV2 and TRBJ2-5, with D possibly TRBD1 on 6 matching bases. Germline CDR1 SNHLY, CDR2 FYNNEI. V gave up 3 bases and J gave up 2 bases, with 10 bases separating them. CDR3 length: 14 residues. The CDR3 sequence: CASSDWTAQETQYF. CDR3 bases: TGTGCCAGCAGTGACTGGACAGCTCAAGAGACCCAGTACTTC.

This clonotype was found many times. The chain has TRBV6-1 and TRBJ2-5; D is perhaps TRBD1 (6 bases). CDR1 MNHNS and CDR2 SASEGT come from the germline V gene. Trimming took off 7 bases at V and 0 bases at J, with 9 bases between the two ends. This CDR3 is 13 amino acids long. The CDR3 is CASMYRDQETQYF. The CDR3, as DNA: TGTGCCAGCATGTACAGGGACCAAGAGACCCAGTACTTC.

In regard to this clonotype: The junction differs from germline at one of its ends, possibly a read error. V usage is TRBV7-2 and J usage is TRBJ2-5, with D unclear. The CDR3 length is 8 residues. Germline-derived CDR1 and CDR2 are SGHTA and FQGNSA. Here the CDR3 DNA reads TGTGCCAGCAGCTTAGAGGGCTTC. Translated: CASSLEGF.

This clonotype was found many times. V usage is TRBV10-3 and J usage is TRBJ1-2; TRBD1 agrees at 8 bases. V was clipped by 10 bases and J by 8 bases; unmatched bases: 15. Germline V gene lookup returns CDR1 ENHRY and CDR2 SYGVKD. The CDR3 totals 14 residues. In nucleotides, the CDR3 is TGTGCCACCGCCCTACCTCCGGGGACAGGCGGCTACACCTTC. It translates to CATALPPGTGGYTF.

This clonotype was observed many times. The gene calls are TRBV12-3 or TRBV12-4 and TRBJ1-2, with a tentative D call TRBD1 (6 bases). This CDR3 comprises 15 residues. Trimming removed 1 base at V and 0 bases at J, with 9 bases between. The chain's CDR3 is CASSLDRATNYGYTF. CDR3 nucleotides: TGTGCCAGCAGTTTAGACAGGGCAACTAACTATGGCTACACCTTC.

The chain joins TRBV7-6 to TRBJ1-1, with TRBD1 matching over 7 bases. CDR3 length: 15 amino acids. V shed 5 bases, J shed 2 bases, and the junction held 8 bases outside the gene matches. Per the germline V gene, CDR1 is SGHVS and CDR2 is FNYEAQ. The CDR3 loop reads CASSSPDRTNTEAFF. CDR3 DNA sequence: TGTGCCAGCAGCAGCCCGGACAGGACCAACACTGAAGCTTTCTTT.

This clonotype was seen at least ten times. The V call is TRBV12-3 or TRBV12-4, the J call TRBJ2-7; D remains unclear. V was trimmed by 5 bases and J by 3 bases, leaving 8 bases between them. The CDR3 contains 12 residues. CDR3 region: CASSLTHYEQYF. CDR3 sequence (DNA): TGTGCCAGCAGTCTGACCCACTACGAGCAGTACTTC.

This clonotype was observed many times. This sequence joins TRBV20-1 and TRBJ2-5; 10 nucleotides align to TRBD2. The CDR3 loop spans 14 amino acids. In germline, CDR1 is DFQATT, CDR2 SNEGSKA (reference sequence). Losses at the gene ends were 1 base for V and 2 bases for J; bases not matched to a gene: 1. CDR3 in DNA: TGCAGTGCTAGAGTAGCGGGGGGACAAGAGACCCAGTACTTC. Amino acids: CSARVAGGQETQYF.

This clonotype was recorded many times. The gene calls are TRBV2 and TRBJ2-7, with D maybe TRBD1 (6 bases). The CDR3 length is 15 residues. Trimming left V 1 base short and J 6 bases short, with 16 bases between. Germline V gives CDR1 SNHLY, CDR2 FYNNEI. The CDR3 DNA is TGTGCCAGCAGTGAAGGAAGGGTTGGGGGCTCCGAGCAGTACTTC. It specifies CASSEGRVGGSEQYF. The whole variable domain, filled in from reference TRBV2 and TRBJ2-7, reads EPEVTQTPSHQVTQMGQEVILRCVPISNHLYFYWYRQILGQKVEFLVSFYNNEISEKSEIFDDQFSVERPDGSNFTLKIRSTKLEDSAMYFCASSEGRVGGSEQYFGPGTRLTVT.

The chain carries TRBV29-1 and TRBJ2-5, with TRBD2 as a possible D gene (6 bases). Germline V CDR1 and CDR2: SQVTM, ANQGSEA. V was trimmed by 7 bases and J by 1 base, leaving 10 bases between them. The CDR3 spans 12 residues. This CDR3 reads CSGRLVQETQYF. CDR3 DNA: TGCAGCGGACGACTAGTCCAAGAGACCCAGTACTTC. Filled out from reference TRBV29-1 and TRBJ2-5, the complete variable domain reads SAVISQKPSRDICQRGTSLTIQCQVDSQVTMMFWYRQQPGQSLTLIATANQGSEATYESGFVIDKFPISRPNLTFSTLTVSNMSPEDSSIYLCSGRLVQETQYFGPGTRLLVL.

As concerns this clonotype: The conserved final phenylalanine or tryptophan is absent from the CDR3, which likely points to a read error. Because the CDR3's place on the DNA is in doubt, the DNA is left out and the CDR3 is given as listed by TCRdb. The rearrangement links TRBV2 to TRBJ2-7; the table's D call, TRBD1, was not checked against the DNA. The germline gives CDR1 SNHLY, CDR2 FYNNEI. The CDR3 comprises 10 residues, both ends counted. The CDR3 is CASSGGLLDT.

This clonotype was counted at least ten times. The genes are TRBV5-1 and TRBJ1-1; a weak D match, TRBD1 (6 bases). The CDR3 covers 12 residues. CDR1 is SGHRS, CDR2 YFSETQ, per germline. V was pared by 4 bases and J by 10 bases, with 14 bases between. The CDR3 DNA reads TGCGCCAGCAGCGCTAACAGGGAATCAGCTTTCTTT. Translation gives CASSANRESAFF.

For this clonotype: The CDR3 carries no conserved terminal phenylalanine or tryptophan, so it likely arises from a read error. The chain combines TRBV2 with TRBJ1-5; D gene ambiguous. CDR3 length: 11 residues. Germline loops: CDR1 SNHLY, CDR2 FYNNEI. The CDR3 region is CASSGGQPQHY. In DNA, the CDR3 is TGTGCCAGTAGTGGCGGTCAGCCCCAGCATTAT.

A single count supports this clonotype. Being one base from a much bigger clone, this may be a read error. The V gene is TRBV5-4, the J gene TRBJ1-1, with a tentative D call TRBD1 (5 bases). CDR3 size: 15 residues. Germline CDR1 reads SGHNT; CDR2 reads YYREEE (reference sequence). V shed 3 bases and J shed 3 bases, with 15 bases lying between them. The CDR3 reads CASSYWDRTDTEAFF. The CDR3 nucleotides are TGTGCCAGCAGCTACTGGGACCGTACGGACACTGAAGCTTTCTTT.

This clonotype appeared many times. This chain uses TRBV6-6 with TRBJ2-3, with D perhaps matching TRBD1 (6 bases). Germline CDR1 is MNHNY and CDR2 is SVGAGI (reference sequence). Trimming took 4 bases from V and 0 from J, leaving 14 bases between them. This CDR3 contains 16 residues. CDR3 coding DNA: TGTGCCAGCAGTTTCGCCGGGACAACTAGCACAGATACGCAGTATTTT. It yields the protein CASSFAGTTSTDTQYF.

V usage is TRBV25-1 and J usage is TRBJ1-1; 8 bases agree with TRBD1. J gave up 1 base and V 10 bases, and 5 bases lay outside the gene matches. The CDR3 contains 13 residues. CDR1 and CDR2 from the germline V gene are MGHDK and SYGVNS. DNA for the CDR3: TGTGCCACCCTTGACAGGGGGAACACTGAAGCTTTCTTT. Translating it yields CATLDRGNTEAFF.

The V gene is TRBV29-1, the J gene TRBJ2-7, with D possibly matching TRBD1 (6 bases). The CDR3 consists of 11 residues. CDR1 and CDR2 from the germline V gene are SQVTM and ANQGSEA. V was trimmed by 5 bases and J by 4 bases, leaving 9 bases between them. The CDR3 sequence is CSVTRGYEQYF. CDR3 DNA sequence: TGCAGCGTTACCAGGGGATACGAGCAGTACTTC.

This clonotype was found many times. The chain joins TRBV14 to TRBJ1-1, with 8 bases lining up with TRBD1. This CDR3 is 15 amino acids long. CDR1 is SGHDN and CDR2 is FVKESK in the germline V gene. Germline trimming cut 4 bases from V and 4 bases from J; bases unmatched to any gene: 8. In DNA, the CDR3 is TGTGCCAGCAGCCCCTGGACAGGGTGGGGCACTGAAGCTTTCTTT. Translated, it gives CASSPWTGWGTEAFF.

This clonotype was recorded many times. This chain connects TRBV5-6 to TRBJ1-5; D is ambiguous. The germline V gene has CDR1 SGHDT and CDR2 YYEEEE. The CDR3 contains 16 residues. The germline V and J ends were trimmed by 4 bases and 0 bases, with 14 bases remaining between them. The CDR3 here is CASSLGRGLSNQPQHF. The CDR3, as DNA: TGTGCCAGCAGCCTAGGGAGAGGACTTAGCAATCAGCCCCAGCATTTT.

The V gene is TRBV7-2, the J gene TRBJ1-4; TRBD1 is a possible D gene (5 bases). The CDR3 sequence is 15 residues long. Per germline, CDR1 SGHTA and CDR2 FQGNSA. The ends were cut back, 3 bases at V and 8 bases at J, with 16 bases in the middle. The CDR3 loop reads CASSFSGTDEEKLFF. The CDR3 DNA sequence: TGTGCCAGCAGCTTTAGCGGGACGGACGAGGAAAAACTGTTTTTT.

This clonotype occurred many times. The chain links TRBV6-2 or TRBV6-3 to TRBJ1-6; the D is unclear. Germline assignment: CDR1 MNHEY and CDR2 SVGEGT. The CDR3 is 15 residues long. V was trimmed by 5 bases and J by 0 bases, leaving 8 bases between them. In DNA form, the CDR3 reads TGTGCCAGCAGTATCCGGAGCTCCTATAATTCACCCCTCCACTTT. It specifies CASSIRSSYNSPLHF.